This T cell receptor (beta chain) was profiled in a study of regulatory T cells in long-lasting Graves disease. General study points: When disease was persistent, TRBV28, TRBJ1-2 and TRBJ2-5 were the favored segments.

The CDR3 spans 15 residues. V was clipped by 1 base and J by 6 bases, with 13 bases between them. In germline, CDR1 is SGHDN, CDR2 FVKESK. Arm-PCR of CDR3 regions with iRepertoire HTBI primers generated TCR beta libraries. As processed by the authors: Gene usage covered 62 TRBV and 14 TRBJ segments. TCRdb re-called the multiplex PCR reads through MiXCR, storing one row per CDR3 protein. It is TCRdb's table, rather than the study itself, that gives the V and J calls and clone size. In the table there are approximately 270,000 distinct CDR3 sequences, about 20% of which are singletons. Time point here: newly diagnosed GD, antithyroid drugs for less than 3 months. Preparation of the TCR library used RNA extracted from PBMCs. Staff took roughly 8.8 milliliters of peripheral blood and put it into EDTA tubes. This clonotype was observed a few times. Its specificity is not known. The data were also submitted as part of a second study, on T cells in Graves' hyperthyroidism and ophthalmopathy. This second study says: The HTBI primer set drove a first-round RT-PCR of the TCR CDR3.

The chain recombines TRBV14 with TRBJ2-4; D may be TRBD2 (6 bases). The source is a woman aged 25 to 39 with Graves disease. Sequences were derived from peripheral blood mononuclear cells (PBMCs), sampled at new diagnosis, from a patient treated with antithyroid drugs. The CDR3: CASSQGRTLANIQYF. The CDR3 bases are TGTGCCAGCAGCCAAGGCCGCACACTAGCAAACATTCAGTACTTC.